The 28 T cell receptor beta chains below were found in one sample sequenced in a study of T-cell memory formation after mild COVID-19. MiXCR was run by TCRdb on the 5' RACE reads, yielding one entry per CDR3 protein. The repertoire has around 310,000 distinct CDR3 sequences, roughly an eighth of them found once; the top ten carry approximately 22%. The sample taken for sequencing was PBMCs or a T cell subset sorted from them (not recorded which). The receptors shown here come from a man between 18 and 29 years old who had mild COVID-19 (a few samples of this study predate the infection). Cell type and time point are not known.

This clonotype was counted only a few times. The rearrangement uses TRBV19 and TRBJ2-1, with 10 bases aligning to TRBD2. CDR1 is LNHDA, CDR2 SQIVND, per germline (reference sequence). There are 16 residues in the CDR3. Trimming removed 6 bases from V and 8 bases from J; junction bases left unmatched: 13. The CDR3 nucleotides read TGTGCCAGTAGGCTAGCGGGGGACCCCTCGGGGGATGAGCAGTTCTTC. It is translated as CASRLAGDPSGDEQFF.

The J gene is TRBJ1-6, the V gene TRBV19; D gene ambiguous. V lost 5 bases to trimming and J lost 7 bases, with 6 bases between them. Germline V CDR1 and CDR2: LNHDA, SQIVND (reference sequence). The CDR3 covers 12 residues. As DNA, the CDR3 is TGTGCCAGTAGTCCGTCGAATTCACCCCTCCACTTT. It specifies CASSPSNSPLHF.

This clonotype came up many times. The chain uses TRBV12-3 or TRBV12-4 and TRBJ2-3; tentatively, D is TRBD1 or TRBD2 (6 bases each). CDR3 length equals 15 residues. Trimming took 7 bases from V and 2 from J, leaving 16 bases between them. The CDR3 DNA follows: TGTGCCAGCACTCCTCCGGGGGCGGACACAGATACGCAGTATTTT. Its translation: CASTPPGADTDTQYF.

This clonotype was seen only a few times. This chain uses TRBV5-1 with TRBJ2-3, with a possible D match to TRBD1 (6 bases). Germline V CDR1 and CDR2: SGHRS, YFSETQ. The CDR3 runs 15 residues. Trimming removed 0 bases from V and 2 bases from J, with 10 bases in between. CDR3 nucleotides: TGCGCCAGCAGCTTGGAGGCAGGGGACACAGATACGCAGTATTTT. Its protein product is CASSLEAGDTDTQYF.

DNA of the CDR3: TGTGCCAGCAGCCTACGTAGAATCAATCAGCCCCAGCATTTT. The encoded protein is CASSLRRINQPQHF. The V call is TRBV5-6, the J call TRBJ1-5; D is unresolved. V was clipped by 4 bases and J by 3 bases, with 11 bases between them. The length of the CDR3 is 14 residues. Germline CDR1 is SGHDT and CDR2 is YYEEEE.

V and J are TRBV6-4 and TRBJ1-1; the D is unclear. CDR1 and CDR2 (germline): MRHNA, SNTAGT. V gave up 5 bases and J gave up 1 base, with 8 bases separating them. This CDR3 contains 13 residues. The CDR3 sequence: CASSMEENTEAFF. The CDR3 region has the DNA TGTGCCAGCAGTATGGAGGAGAACACTGAAGCTTTCTTT.

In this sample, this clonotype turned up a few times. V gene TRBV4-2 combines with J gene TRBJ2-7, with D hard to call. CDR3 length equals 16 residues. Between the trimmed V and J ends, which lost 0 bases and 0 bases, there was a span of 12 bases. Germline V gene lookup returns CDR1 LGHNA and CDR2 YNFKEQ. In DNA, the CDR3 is TGTGCCAGCAGCCAAGAGATGATCCAAAGCTCCTACGAGCAGTACTTC. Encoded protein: CASSQEMIQSSYEQYF.

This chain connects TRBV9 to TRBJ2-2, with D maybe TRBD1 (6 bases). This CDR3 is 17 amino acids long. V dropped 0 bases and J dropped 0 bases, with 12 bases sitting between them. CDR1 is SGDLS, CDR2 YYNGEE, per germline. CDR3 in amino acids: CASSVVREGANTGELFF. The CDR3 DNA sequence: TGTGCCAGCAGCGTAGTAAGAGAGGGGGCGAACACCGGGGAGCTGTTTTTT.

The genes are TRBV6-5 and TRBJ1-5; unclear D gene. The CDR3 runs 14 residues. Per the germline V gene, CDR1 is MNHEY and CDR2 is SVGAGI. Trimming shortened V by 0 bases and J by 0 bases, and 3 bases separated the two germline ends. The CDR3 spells CASSYSGSNQPQHF. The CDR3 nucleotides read TGTGCCAGCAGTTACTCCGGTAGCAATCAGCCCCAGCATTTT.

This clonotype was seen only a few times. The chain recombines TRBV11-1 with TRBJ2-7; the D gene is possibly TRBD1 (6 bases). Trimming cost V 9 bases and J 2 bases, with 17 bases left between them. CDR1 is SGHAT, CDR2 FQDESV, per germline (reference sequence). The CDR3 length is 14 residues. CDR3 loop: CASTPGTPPYEQYF. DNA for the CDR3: TGTGCCAGTACTCCCGGGACACCTCCCTACGAGCAGTACTTC.

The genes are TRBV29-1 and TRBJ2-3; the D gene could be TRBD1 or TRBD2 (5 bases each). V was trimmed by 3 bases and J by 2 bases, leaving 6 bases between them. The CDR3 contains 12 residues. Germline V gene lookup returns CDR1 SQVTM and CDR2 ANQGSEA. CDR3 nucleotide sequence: TGCAGCGTTGAGGGGGACACAGATACGCAGTATTTT. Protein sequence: CSVEGDTDTQYF.

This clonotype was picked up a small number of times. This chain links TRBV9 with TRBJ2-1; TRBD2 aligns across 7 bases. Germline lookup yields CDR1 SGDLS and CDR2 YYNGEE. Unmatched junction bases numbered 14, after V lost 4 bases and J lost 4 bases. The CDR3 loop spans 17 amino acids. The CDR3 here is CASSFSGSAGEYNEQFF. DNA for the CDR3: TGTGCCAGCAGCTTCTCAGGGAGCGCGGGGGAATACAATGAGCAGTTCTTC.

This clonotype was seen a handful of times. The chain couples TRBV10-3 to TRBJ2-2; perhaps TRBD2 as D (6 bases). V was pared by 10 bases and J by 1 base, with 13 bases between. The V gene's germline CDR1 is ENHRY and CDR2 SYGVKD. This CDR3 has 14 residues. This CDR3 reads CANRGTENTGELFF. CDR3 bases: TGTGCCAACCGAGGGACTGAGAACACCGGGGAGCTGTTTTTT.

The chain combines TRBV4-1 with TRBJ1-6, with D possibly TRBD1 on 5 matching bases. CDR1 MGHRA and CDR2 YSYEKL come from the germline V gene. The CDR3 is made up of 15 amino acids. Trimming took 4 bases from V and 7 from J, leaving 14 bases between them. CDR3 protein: CASSPPGRWNSPLHF. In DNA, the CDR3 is TGCGCCAGCAGCCCCCCGGGACGGTGGAATTCACCCCTCCACTTT.

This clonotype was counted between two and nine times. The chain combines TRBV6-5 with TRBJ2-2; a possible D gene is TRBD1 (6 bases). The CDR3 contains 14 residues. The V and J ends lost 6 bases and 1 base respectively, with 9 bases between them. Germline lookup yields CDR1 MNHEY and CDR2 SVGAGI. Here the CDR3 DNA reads TGTGCCAGCAGGGAGGACAGGAACACCGGGGAGCTGTTTTTT. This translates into CASREDRNTGELFF.

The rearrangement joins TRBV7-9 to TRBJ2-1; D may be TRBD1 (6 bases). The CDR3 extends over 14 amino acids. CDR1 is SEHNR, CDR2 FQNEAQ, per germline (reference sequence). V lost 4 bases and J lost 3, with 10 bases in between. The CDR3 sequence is CASSWADSYNEQFF. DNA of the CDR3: TGTGCCAGCAGCTGGGCGGACAGCTACAATGAGCAGTTCTTC.

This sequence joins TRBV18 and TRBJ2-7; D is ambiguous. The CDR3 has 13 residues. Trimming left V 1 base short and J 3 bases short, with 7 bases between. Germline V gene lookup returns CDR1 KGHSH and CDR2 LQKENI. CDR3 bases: TGTGCCAGCTCACCACAGGGTGGCTACGAGCAGTACTTC. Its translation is CASSPQGGYEQYF.

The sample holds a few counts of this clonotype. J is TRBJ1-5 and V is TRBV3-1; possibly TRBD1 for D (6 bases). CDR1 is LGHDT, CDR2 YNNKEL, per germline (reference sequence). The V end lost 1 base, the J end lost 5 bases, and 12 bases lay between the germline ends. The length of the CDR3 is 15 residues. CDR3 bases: TGTGCCAGCAGCCAAGCTGGACAGAGATATCAGCCCCAGCATTTT. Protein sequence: CASSQAGQRYQPQHF.

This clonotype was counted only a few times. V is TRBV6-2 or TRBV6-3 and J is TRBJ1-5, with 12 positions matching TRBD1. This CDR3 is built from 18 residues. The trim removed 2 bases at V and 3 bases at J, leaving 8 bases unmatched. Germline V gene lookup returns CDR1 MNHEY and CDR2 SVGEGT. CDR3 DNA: TGTGCCAGCAGTTACCGTACCGGGACAGGGGGCATCAATCAGCCCCAGCATTTT. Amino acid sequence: CASSYRTGTGGINQPQHF.

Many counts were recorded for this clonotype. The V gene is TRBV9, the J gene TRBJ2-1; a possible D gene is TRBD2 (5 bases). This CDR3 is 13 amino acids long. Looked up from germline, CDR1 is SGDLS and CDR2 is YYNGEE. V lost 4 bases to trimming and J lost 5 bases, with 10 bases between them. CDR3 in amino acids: CASSPRLNNEQFF. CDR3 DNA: TGTGCCAGCAGCCCACGACTAAACAATGAGCAGTTCTTC.

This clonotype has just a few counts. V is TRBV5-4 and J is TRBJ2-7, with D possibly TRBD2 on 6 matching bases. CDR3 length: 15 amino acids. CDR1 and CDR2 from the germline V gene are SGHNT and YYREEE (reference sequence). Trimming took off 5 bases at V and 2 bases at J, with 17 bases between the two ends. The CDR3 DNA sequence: TGTGCCAGCAGTGACGGGGGTTGGAGGCCCTACGAGCAGTACTTC. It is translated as CASSDGGWRPYEQYF.

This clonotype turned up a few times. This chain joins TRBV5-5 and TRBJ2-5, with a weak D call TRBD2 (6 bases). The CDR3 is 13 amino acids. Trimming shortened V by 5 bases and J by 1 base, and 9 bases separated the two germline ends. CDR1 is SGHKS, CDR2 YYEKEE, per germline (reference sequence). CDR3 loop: CASSRRGQETQYF. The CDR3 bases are TGTGCCAGCAGTCGGAGGGGCCAAGAGACCCAGTACTTC.

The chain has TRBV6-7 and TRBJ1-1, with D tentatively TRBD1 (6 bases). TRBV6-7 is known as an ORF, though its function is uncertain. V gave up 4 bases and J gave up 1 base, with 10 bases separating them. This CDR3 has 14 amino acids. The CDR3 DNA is TGTGCCAGCAGTTGCGACAGGCGGAACACTGAAGCTTTCTTT. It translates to CASSCDRRNTEAFF.

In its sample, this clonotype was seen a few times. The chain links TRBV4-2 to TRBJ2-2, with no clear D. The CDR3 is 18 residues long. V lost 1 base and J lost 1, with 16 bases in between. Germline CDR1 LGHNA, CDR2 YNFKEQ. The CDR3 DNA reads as TGTGCCAGCAGCCAAGTGACGGGCCCGGTCCTGAACACCGGGGAGCTGTTTTTT. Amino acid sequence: CASSQVTGPVLNTGELFF.

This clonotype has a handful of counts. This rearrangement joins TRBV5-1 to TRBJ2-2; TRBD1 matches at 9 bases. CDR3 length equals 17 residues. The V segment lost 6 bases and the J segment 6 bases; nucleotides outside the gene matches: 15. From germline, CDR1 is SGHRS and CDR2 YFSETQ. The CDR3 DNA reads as TGCGCCAGCACCCTGAGGGGGGGACAGGGATCGGCCGGGGAGCTGTTTTTT. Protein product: CASTLRGGQGSAGELFF.

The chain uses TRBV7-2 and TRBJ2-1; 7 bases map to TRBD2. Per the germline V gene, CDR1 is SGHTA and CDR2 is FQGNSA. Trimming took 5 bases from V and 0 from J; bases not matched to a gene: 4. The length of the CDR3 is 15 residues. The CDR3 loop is CASSEWGGSYNEQFF. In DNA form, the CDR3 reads TGTGCCAGCAGCGAGTGGGGGGGCTCCTACAATGAGCAGTTCTTC.

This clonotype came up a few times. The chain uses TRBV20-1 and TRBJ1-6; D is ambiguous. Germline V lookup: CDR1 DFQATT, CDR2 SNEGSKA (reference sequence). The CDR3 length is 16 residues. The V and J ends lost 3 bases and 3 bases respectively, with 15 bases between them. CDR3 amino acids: CSARKPNGIYNSPLHF. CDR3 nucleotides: TGCAGTGCTAGGAAACCGAATGGAATCTATAATTCACCCCTCCACTTT.

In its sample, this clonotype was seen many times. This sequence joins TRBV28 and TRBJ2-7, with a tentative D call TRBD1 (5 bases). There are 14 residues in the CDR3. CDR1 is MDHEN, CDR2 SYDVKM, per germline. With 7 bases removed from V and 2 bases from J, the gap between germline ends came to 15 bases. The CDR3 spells CASIPSGLPYEQYF. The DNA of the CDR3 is TGTGCCAGCATCCCATCAGGGTTACCCTACGAGCAGTACTTC.